What follows describes a single T cell receptor (beta chain). Its specificity is not known. The sample comes from a study of shared clonotypes between healthy human individuals. Study outcomes and limitations: Rarefaction indicated that sorted-subset sequencing remained incomplete although depth was large. A few donors had 5% to 6% of their naive CD4 clonotypes in common. Only blood underwent sampling, and tissue repertoires likely differ. Generally, naive subsets came out with larger estimated richness than memory subsets.

Clones were sequenced by immunoSEQ multiplex PCR, and TCRdb holds only the in-frame ones, with some missing. The table shows around 510,000 clones, with more than 95% occurring only once. The CDR3 contains 15 residues. V lost 5 bases to trimming and J lost 3 bases; unmatched junction nucleotides: 5. Germline lookup yields CDR1 MNHNS and CDR2 SASEGT. This receptor was obtained from a woman aged 25 to 39 in good health. This sequence joins TRBV6-1 and TRBJ2-2, with TRBD1 matching 8 bases. The sequenced sample consisted of naive CD4+ T cells sorted from blood. As to subset: CD45RA+ positively selected. CDR3 residues: CASSPQGADTGELFF. The CDR3 DNA reads as TGTGCCAGCAGTCCTCAGGGGGCCGACACCGGGGAGCTGTTTTTT.